This T cell receptor (beta chain) was captured in a study of blood T cells in healthy people across ages. General study results and limits: Naive T cell percentage showed a strong correlation with TCR beta diversity.

A word on this clonotype: Its target is unknown.

The germline V gene encodes CDR1 MGHRA and CDR2 YSYEKL. The CDR3 sequence is 14 residues long. Together with a sample-barcoded 5' primer, a J-beta primer mix was included in a second PCR lasting about 6 to 12 cycles. Tagging of each cDNA molecule was performed by a template-switch adaptor with 12 random nucleotides. TCRdb re-called the 5' RACE reads through MiXCR, storing one row per CDR3 protein. This table has 1,500,000 or so distinct CDR3 sequences, approximately 59% appearing once. Donors ranged from roughly 6 to 100 years old and were healthy Caucasians in Russia. PBMCs numbering at least 6.5 million were isolated per sample.

The receptor comes from a man younger than 30 in good health. The chain employs TRBV4-1 and TRBJ2-4; unclear D gene. The DNA end lines up better with TRBJ2-7; the J call may be wrong. The sample was blood. CDR3 loop: CASSQDWQNYEQYF. CDR3 bases: TGCGCCAGCAGCCAAGATTGGCAGAACTACGAGCAGTACTTC.